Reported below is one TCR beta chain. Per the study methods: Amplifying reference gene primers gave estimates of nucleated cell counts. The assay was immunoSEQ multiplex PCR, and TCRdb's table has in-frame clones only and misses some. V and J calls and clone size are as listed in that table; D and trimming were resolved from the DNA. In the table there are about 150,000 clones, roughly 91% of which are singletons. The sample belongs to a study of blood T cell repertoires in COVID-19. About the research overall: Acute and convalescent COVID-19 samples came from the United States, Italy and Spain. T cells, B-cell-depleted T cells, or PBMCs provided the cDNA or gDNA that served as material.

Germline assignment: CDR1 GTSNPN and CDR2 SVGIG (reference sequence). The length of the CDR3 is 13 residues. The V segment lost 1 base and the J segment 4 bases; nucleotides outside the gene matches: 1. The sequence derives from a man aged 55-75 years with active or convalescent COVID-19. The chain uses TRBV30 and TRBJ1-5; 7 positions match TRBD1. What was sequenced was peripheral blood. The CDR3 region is CAWSEGANQPQHF. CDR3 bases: TGTGCCTGGAGTGAGGGGGCTAATCAGCCCCAGCATTTT.